This T cell receptor beta chain originates from a study of T cells in Graves' hyperthyroidism and ophthalmopathy. The study, taken as a whole, reports: Ophthalmopathy was told apart from stable hyperthyroidism by a 13 V-J model. Blood also contained most expanded thyroid clonotypes above 0.001.

Details on this clonotype: Its specificity is unknown.

Orbital computed tomography and thyroid ultrasound, together with serum TRAb and thyroxine and clinical symptoms, were used for diagnoses. Each 10 ml fresh peripheral blood draw supplied the PBMCs. Germline values: CDR1 SGDLS, CDR2 YYNGEE. The CDR3 loop spans 17 amino acids. After removal of 0 bases from V and 0 bases from J, the junction contained 7 bases not matched to a gene. The CDR3 regions of TCR beta were amplified from RNA transcripts. During a first-round RT-PCR of the TCR CDR3, the HTBI primer set was used. MiXCR, applied by TCRdb to the multiplex PCR reads, yields one record per CDR3 protein. The sample includes approximately 600,000 distinct CDR3 sequences, less than 25% of them seen just once.

This TCR came from a man aged 25-45 years with Graves' ophthalmopathy. V usage is TRBV9 and J usage is TRBJ2-7; TRBD1 matches 9 bases. Sequencing was carried out using blood. CDR3 residues: CASSVAPGQGTSYEQYF. In DNA form, the CDR3 reads TGTGCCAGCAGCGTAGCCCCGGGACAGGGAACCTCCTACGAGCAGTACTTC.